This TCR beta chain derives from a study of vaccination effects on CD4 cells after COVID-19. On the study more broadly: The two convalescent patients provided samples 16 days and one week before vaccination. Study conclusions and caveats: Late post-vaccination, clones induced by infection and those induced by vaccine underwent marked clonal contraction.

ViraFEST used viral peptide pools to expand antigen-specific CD4+ T cells before sequencing. Having been cultured for about 10 days, the cells underwent CD4+ T cell isolation. The person had a PCR-confirmed SARS-CoV-2 infection during March to December 2020. An HIV-1 Nef peptide pool was employed for negative control culture. Half-medium replacement with IL-2 medium occurred on days 3 and 7. The method was immunoSEQ multiplex PCR; TCRdb's version includes in-frame clones alone and lacks a portion of them. The table includes about 70,000 clones, more than 65% detected once. V lost 0 bases and J 7 bases, leaving 14 bases between the germline ends. Germline lookup yields CDR1 SGHNT and CDR2 YYREEE (reference sequence). The CDR3 is 14 amino acids. Regarding this clone: Its antigen is unknown.

Sample: CD4+ T cells from PBMCs cultured with HIV peptides, taken before COVID-19 vaccination. Sample subset: HIV-1 Nef peptide pool negative control/reference culture. The source is a human donor who had a prior SARS-CoV-2 infection. The chain couples TRBV5-4 to TRBJ2-7, with a weak D call TRBD1 (6 bases). CDR3 nucleotide sequence: TGTGCCAGCAGCTTGGAAGGGGGTCCTACTGAGCAGTACTTC. This encodes CASSLEGGPTEQYF.